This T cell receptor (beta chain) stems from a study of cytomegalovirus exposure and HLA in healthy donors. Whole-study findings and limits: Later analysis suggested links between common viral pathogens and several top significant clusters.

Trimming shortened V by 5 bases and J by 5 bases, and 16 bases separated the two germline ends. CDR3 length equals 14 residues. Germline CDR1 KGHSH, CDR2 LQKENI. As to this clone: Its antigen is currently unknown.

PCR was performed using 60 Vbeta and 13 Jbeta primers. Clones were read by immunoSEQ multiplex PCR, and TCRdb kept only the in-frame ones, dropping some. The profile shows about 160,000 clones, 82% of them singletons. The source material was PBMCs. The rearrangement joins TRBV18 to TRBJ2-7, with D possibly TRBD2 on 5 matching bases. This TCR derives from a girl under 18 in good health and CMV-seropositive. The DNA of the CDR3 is TGTGCCAGCTCAGGATCGGACCAGAGGGACGAGCAGTACTTC. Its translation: CASSGSDQRDEQYF.